The TCR beta chain under discussion was sequenced for a study of blood T cell repertoires in COVID-19. Clones were read by immunoSEQ multiplex PCR, and TCRdb kept only the in-frame ones, dropping some. Here the sample spans 400,000 to 550,000 clones, 87% being singletons. V lost 7 bases and J lost 8; bases outside the gene matches: 9. CDR3 length: 15 amino acids. From germline, CDR1 is SEHNR and CDR2 FQNEAQ (reference sequence). This chain joins TRBV7-9 and TRBJ2-1, with TRBD2 identical over 12 bases. The TCR originated in a woman between 18 and 29 years old with acute COVID-19. Sample: PBMCs or T cells enriched from blood (not recorded which). CDR3 amino acids: CASNLAGGPRDEQFF. CDR3 nucleotides: TGTGCCAGCAACCTAGCGGGAGGGCCTAGAGATGAGCAGTTCTTC.